This T cell receptor (beta chain) is drawn from a study of T-cell memory formation after mild COVID-19. Study information: In these data, TCR clusters were largely donor specific.

Regarding the study as a whole: Mainly CM and EM harbored the contracting CD4+ clones; mainly EMRA harbored the CD8+ ones. Clones that got smaller from day 15 to 85 had even CD4/CD8, while clones growing later tipped toward CD4+.

On this clonotype itself: Its antigen remains unknown.

Each CDR3 protein gets one entry after TCRdb re-called the 5' RACE reads with MiXCR. The sample yields some 250,000 distinct CDR3 sequences, more than 15% seen once. Sequenced sample: PBMCs or a T cell subset sorted from them (not recorded which). This clonotype was sampled from a man younger than 35 who had mild COVID-19 (a few samples of this study predate the infection). Cell type and time point are not known.

CDR3 residues: CSVTLLSTQYF. In DNA form, the CDR3 reads TGCAGCGTCACGTTGCTTAGTACGCAGTATTTT. The chain recombines TRBV29-1 with TRBJ2-3; D is ambiguous. The length of the CDR3 is 11 residues. Germline values: CDR1 SQVTM, CDR2 ANQGSEA. The V end was cut by 6 bases, the J end by 8 bases, with 12 bases between.